This is a list of T cell receptor beta chains from one sample in a study of blood T cells in healthy people across ages. TCRdb reprocessed the 5' RACE reads with MiXCR, giving one entry per CDR3 protein. The sample carries around 1,100,000 distinct CDR3 sequences, 30% to 40% recorded once. Source material: blood. The receptors come from a man aged 18-30 years in good health. CDR3s include the opening cysteine and the closing phenylalanine or tryptophan. The D gene is left open where the match is weak. Only some rows state a clone size, as once, few, many or a class for expanded clones.

j_call	v_call	d_call	clone_size	cdr3_nt	cdr3_aa
TRBJ1-5	TRBV6-6	-	-	TGTGCCAGCACCGACGTGTTGAATACCCAGCATTTT	CASTDVLNTQHF
TRBJ1-5	TRBV29-1	-	-	TGCAGCGGAGGAGGACGGCTGTTATATCAGCCCCAGCATTTT	CSGGGRLLYQPQHF
TRBJ2-7	TRBV6-2/TRBV6-3	TRBD1	few	TGTGCCAGCAGTTACCGTACTACCGGGACAGGGACGAACTACGAGCAGTACTTC	CASSYRTTGTGTNYEQYF
TRBJ1-2	TRBV9	-	few	TGTGCCAGCAGCCCAAAGTCAGGGCCGGTCTATGGCTACACCTTC	CASSPKSGPVYGYTF
TRBJ2-5	TRBV6-6	TRBD1	-	TGTGCCAGCAGTTACTCGAGGACAGGCGACTTCCAAGAGACCCAGTACTTC	CASSYSRTGDFQETQYF
TRBJ2-5	TRBV20-1	TRBD1	-	TGCAGTGCTAGACTTCCGCCATGGACAGGGCCAAAGGAGACCCAGTACTTC	CSARLPPWTGPKETQYF
TRBJ2-7	TRBV7-2	TRBD1	-	TGTGCCACTAACCCGGGACAGGGGGCGGACGAGCAGTACTTC	CATNPGQGADEQYF
TRBJ1-4	TRBV7-9	-	once	TGTGCCAGCAGCTTAGGGGCAGGAGTTAAAATTGCAACTAATGAAAAACTGTTTTTT	CASSLGAGVKIATNEKLFF
TRBJ1-4	TRBV29-1	-	-	TGCAGCGTTGCGGTTGGTGAAAAACTGTTTTTT	CSVAVGEKLFF
TRBJ1-5	TRBV10-3	TRBD1	-	TGTGCCATCAGTGAGGGAAGACAGGGCTATAGCAATCAGCCCCAGCATTTT	CAISEGRQGYSNQPQHF
TRBJ1-1	TRBV27	-	-	TGTGCCAGCACCACAGCGGGAGGGGGAGTGGGTGAAGCTTTCTTT	CASTTAGGGVGEAFF
TRBJ1-4	TRBV4-2	-	-	TGTGCCAGCAGCCAAGACCTGAGGGGGAATGAAAAACTGTTTTTT	CASSQDLRGNEKLFF
TRBJ2-5	TRBV7-7	-	few	TGTGCCAGCAGCTTGAAGGGTGGGCAAGAGACCCAGTACTTC	CASSLKGGQETQYF
TRBJ2-5	TRBV7-2	-	few	TGTGCCAGCAGCTCAGGGGTTGAGACCCAGTACTTC	CASSSGVETQYF
TRBJ2-5	TRBV6-5	TRBD2	-	TGTGCCAGCAGCCGTAGCGGGGAGACCCAGTACTTC	CASSRSGETQYF
TRBJ1-4	TRBV3-1	TRBD1	-	TGTGCCAGCAGCCGACTCCGCACGGACAGGGGGCCTCCTAATGAAAAACTGTTTTTT	CASSRLRTDRGPPNEKLFF